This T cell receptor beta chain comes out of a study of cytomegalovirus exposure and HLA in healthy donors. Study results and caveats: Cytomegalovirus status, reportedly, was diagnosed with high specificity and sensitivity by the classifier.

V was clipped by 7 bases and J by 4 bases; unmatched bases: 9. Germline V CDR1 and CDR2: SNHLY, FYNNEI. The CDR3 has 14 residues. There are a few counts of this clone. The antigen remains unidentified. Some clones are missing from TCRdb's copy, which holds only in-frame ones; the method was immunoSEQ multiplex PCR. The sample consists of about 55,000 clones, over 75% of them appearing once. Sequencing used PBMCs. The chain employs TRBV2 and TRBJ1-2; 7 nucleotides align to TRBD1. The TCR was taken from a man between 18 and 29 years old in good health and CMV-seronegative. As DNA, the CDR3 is TGTGCCAGCAACTACCGAGGGGGCGGCTATGGCTACACCTTC. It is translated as CASNYRGGGYGYTF.